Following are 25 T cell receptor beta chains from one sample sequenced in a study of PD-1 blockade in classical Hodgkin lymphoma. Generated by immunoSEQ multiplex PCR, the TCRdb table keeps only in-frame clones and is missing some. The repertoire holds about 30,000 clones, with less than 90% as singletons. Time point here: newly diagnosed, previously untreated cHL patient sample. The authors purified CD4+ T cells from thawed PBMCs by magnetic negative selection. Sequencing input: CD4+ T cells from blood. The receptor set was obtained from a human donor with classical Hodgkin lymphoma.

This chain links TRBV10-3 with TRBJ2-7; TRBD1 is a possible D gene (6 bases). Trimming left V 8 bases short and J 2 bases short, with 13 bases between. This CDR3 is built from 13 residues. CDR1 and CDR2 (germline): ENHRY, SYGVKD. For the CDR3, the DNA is TGTGCCATCCGGGACACACTCACCTACGAGCAGTACGTC. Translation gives CAIRDTLTYEQYV.

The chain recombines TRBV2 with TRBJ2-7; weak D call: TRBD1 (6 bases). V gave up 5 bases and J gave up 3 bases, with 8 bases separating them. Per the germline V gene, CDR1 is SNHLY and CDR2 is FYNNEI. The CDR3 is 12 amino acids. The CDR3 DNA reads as TGTGCCAGCAGTATGGACAGCTACGAGCAGTACTTC. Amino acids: CASSMDSYEQYF.

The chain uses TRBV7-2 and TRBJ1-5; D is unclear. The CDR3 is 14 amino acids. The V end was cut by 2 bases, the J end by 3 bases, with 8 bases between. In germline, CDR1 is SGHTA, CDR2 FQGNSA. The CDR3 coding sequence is TGTGCCAGCAGCTTAACGGGGTTCAATCAGCCCCAGCATTTT. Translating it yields CASSLTGFNQPQHF.

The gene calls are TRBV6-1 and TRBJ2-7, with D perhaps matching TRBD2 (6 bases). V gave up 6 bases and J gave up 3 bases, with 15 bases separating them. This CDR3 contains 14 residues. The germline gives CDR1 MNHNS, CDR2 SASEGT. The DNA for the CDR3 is TGTGCCAGCAGCAAGGCCTCGCGGGACTACGAGCAGTACGTC. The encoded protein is CASSKASRDYEQYV.

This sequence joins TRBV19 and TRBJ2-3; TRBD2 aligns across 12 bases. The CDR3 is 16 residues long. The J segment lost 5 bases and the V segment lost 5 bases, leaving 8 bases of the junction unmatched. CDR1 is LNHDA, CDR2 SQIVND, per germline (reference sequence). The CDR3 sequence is CASSSGLAGGQDTQYF. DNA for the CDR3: TGTGCCAGTAGTTCCGGCCTAGCGGGAGGGCAAGATACGCAGTATTTT.

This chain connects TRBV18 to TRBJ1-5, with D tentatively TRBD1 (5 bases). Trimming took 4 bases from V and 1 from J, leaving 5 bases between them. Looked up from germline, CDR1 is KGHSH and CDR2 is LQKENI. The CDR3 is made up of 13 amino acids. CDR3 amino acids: CASSRDSNQPQHF. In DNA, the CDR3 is TGTGCCAGCTCACGGGACAGCAATCAGCCCCAGCATTTT.

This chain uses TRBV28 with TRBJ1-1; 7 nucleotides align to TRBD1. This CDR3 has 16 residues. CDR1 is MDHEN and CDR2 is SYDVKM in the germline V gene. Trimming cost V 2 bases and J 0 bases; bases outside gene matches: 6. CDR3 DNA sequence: TGTGCCAGCAGTTTACCCGGGACAGCCATGAACACTGAAGCTTTCTTT. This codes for CASSLPGTAMNTEAFF.

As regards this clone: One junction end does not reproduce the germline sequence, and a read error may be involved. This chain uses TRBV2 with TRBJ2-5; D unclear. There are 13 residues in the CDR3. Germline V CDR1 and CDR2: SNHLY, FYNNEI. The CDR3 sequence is CASSGVAQGTQYF. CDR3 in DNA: TGTGCCAGCAGTGGGGTAGCCCAAGGGACCCAGTACTTC.

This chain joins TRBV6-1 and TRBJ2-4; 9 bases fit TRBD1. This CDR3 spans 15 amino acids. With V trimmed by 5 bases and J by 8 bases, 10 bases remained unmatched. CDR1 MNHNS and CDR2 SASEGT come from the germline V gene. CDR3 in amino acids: CASSLRDRVGDIQYF. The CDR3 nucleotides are TGTGCCAGCAGTCTCCGGGACAGGGTTGGTGACATTCAGTACTTC.

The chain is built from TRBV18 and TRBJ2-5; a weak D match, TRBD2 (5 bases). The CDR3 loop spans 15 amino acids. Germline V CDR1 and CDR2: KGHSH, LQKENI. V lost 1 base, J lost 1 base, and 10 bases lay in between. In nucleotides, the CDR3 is TGTGCCAGCTCACCACGCGGCGGGTTCCAAGAGACCCAGTACTTC. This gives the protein CASSPRGGFQETQYF.

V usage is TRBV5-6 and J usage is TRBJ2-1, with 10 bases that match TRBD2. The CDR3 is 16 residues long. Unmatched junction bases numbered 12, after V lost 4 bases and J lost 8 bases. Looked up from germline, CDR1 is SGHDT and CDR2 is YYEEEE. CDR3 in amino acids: CASSRRRAGGGDEQFF. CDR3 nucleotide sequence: TGTGCCAGCAGCCGTCGCCGAGCGGGAGGGGGAGATGAGCAGTTCTTC. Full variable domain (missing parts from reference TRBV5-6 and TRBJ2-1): DAGVTQSPTHLIKTRGQQVTLRCSPKSGHDTVSWYQQALGQGPQFIFQYYEEEERQRGNFPDRFSGHQFPNYSSELNVNALLLGDSALYLCASSRRRAGGGDEQFFGPGTRLTVL.

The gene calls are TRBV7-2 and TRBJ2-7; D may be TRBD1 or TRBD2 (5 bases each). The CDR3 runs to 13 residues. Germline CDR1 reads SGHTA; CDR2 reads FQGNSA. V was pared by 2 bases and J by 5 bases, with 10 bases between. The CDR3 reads CASSLRDGDEQYV. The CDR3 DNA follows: TGTGCCAGCAGCTTAAGGGACGGCGACGAGCAGTACGTC.

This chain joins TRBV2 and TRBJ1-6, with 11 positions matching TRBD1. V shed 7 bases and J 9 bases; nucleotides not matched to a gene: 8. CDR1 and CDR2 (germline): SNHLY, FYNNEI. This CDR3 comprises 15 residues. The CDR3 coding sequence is TGTGCCAGCAAGGACAGGACAGGGGGCGGTTCACCCCTCCACTTT. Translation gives CASKDRTGGGSPLHF.

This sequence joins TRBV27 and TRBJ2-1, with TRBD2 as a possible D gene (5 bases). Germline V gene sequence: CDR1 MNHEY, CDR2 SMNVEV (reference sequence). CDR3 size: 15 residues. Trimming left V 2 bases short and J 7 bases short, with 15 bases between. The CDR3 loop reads CASSLILPPGNEQFF. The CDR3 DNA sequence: TGTGCCAGCAGTTTAATCCTGCCCCCGGGGAATGAGCAGTTCTTC.

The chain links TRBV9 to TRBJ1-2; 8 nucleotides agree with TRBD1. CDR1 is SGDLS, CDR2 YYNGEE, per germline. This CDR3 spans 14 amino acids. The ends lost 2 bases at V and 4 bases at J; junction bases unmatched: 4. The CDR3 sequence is CASSVDRAPYGYTF. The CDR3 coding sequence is TGTGCCAGCAGCGTGGACAGGGCCCCCTATGGCTACACCTTC.

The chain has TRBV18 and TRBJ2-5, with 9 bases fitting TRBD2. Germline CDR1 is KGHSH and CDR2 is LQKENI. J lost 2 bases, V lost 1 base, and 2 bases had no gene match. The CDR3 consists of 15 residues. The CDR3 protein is CASSPLAGGQETQYF. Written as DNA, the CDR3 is TGTGCCAGCTCACCACTGGCGGGAGGGCAAGAGACCCAGTACTTC.

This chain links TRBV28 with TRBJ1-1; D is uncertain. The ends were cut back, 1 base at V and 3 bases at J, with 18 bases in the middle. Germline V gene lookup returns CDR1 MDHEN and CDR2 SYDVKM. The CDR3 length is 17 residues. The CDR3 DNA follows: TGTGCCAGCAGTTTATTTCCCCCCCGCGGGTCGTACACTGAAGCTTTCTTT. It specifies CASSLFPPRGSYTEAFF. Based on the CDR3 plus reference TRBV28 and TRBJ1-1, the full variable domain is DVKVTQSSRYLVKRTGEKVFLECVQDMDHENMFWYRQDPGLGLRLIYFSYDVKMKEKGDIPEGYSVSREKKERFSLILESASTNQTSMYLCASSLFPPRGSYTEAFFGQGTRLTVV.

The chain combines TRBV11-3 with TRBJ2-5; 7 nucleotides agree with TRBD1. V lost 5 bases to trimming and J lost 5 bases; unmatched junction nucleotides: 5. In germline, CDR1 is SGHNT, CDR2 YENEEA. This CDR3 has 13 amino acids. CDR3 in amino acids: CASSVEGGETQYF. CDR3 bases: TGTGCCAGCAGCGTCGAAGGGGGCGAGACCCAGTACTTC. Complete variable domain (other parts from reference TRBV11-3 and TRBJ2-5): EAGVVQSPRYKIIEKKQPVAFWCNPISGHNTLYWYLQNLGQGPELLIRYENEEAVDDSQLPKDRFSAERLKGVDSTLKIQPAELGDSAVYLCASSVEGGETQYFGPGTRLLVL.

CDR3 nucleotide sequence: TGCGCCAGTATCGAGGGGACTAGCGGGAGTCAGGAGCAGTTCTTC. Its protein is CASIEGTSGSQEQFF. The chain joins TRBV5-1 to TRBJ2-1; 14 bases are shared with TRBD2. J was trimmed by 10 bases and V by 8 bases; bases with no gene match: 11. Germline V lookup: CDR1 SGHRS, CDR2 YFSETQ. The CDR3 has 15 residues.

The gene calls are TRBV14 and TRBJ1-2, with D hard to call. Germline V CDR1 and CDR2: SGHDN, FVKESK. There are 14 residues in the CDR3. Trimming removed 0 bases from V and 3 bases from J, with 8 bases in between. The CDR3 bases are TGTGCCAGCAGCCAAGATCTCTACTACTATGGCTACACCTTC. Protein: CASSQDLYYYGYTF.

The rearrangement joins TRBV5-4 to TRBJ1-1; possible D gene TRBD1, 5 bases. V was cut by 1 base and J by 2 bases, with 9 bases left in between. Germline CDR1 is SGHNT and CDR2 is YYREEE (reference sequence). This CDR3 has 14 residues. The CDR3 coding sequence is TGTGCCAGCAGCTTGCGCCGGACAAACACTGAAGCTTTCTTT. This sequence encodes CASSLRRTNTEAFF.

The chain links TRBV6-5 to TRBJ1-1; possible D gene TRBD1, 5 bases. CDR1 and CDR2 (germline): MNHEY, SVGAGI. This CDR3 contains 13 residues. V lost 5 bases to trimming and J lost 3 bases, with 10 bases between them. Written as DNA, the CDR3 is TGTGCCAGCAGTAGCTCGGGGCACACTGAAGCTTTCTTT. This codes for CASSSSGHTEAFF.

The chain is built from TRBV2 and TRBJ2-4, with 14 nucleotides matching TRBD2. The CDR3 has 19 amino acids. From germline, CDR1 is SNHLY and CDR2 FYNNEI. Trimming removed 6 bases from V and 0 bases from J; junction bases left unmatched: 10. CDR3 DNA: TGTGCCAGCAGCGCTCCCTCCGGGACTAGCGGGAGAGCCAAAAACATTCAGTACTTC. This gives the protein CASSAPSGTSGRAKNIQYF.

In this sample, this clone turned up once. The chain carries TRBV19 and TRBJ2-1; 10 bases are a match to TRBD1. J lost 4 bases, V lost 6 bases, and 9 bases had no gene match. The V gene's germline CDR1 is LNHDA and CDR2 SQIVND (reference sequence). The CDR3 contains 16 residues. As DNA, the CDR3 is TGTGCCAGTAGACCCCCCGGGACAGGGGCTTACAATGAGCAGTTCTTC. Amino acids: CASRPPGTGAYNEQFF.

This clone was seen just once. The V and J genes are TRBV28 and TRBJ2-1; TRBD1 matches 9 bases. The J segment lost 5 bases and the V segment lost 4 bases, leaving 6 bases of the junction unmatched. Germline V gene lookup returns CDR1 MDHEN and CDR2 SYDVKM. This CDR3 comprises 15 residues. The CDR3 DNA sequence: TGTGCCAGCAGTTCCTCCGGGACAGGGAACAATGAGCAGTTCTTC. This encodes CASSSSGTGNNEQFF. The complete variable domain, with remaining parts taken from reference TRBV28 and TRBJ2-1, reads DVKVTQSSRYLVKRTGEKVFLECVQDMDHENMFWYRQDPGLGLRLIYFSYDVKMKEKGDIPEGYSVSREKKERFSLILESASTNQTSMYLCASSSSGTGNNEQFFGPGTRLTVL.